The rows below give T cell receptor beta chains drawn from one sample of a study of T cells and copy number aberrations in small-cell lung cancer. Clones were sequenced by immunoSEQ multiplex PCR, and TCRdb holds only the in-frame ones, with some missing. The sample lists around 2,500 clones, around 85% occurring once. The sample was normal tissue next to the tumor. These receptor sequences come from a man aged 60 to 69 with small cell lung cancer. Both conserved end residues are part of each CDR3. D genes are given only for firm matches. Size is omitted from some rows. Given values are once, few, many or a class for expanded clones.

CDR3 protein: CASSPTGSNEKLFF
CDR3 DNA: TGTGCCAGCTCACCCACGGGCTCGAATGAAAAACTGTTTTTT
V gene: TRBV18
D gene: NA
J gene: TRBJ1-4
clone size: NA

CDR3 protein: CASRATGTNSYEQYF
CDR3 DNA: TGTGCCAGCAGGGCGACAGGGACGAACTCCTACGAGCAGTACTTC
V gene: TRBV28
D gene: TRBD1
J gene: TRBJ2-7
clone size: NA

CDR3 protein: CASSPPSGFAGATEAFF
CDR3 DNA: TGTGCCAGCTCACCACCATCTGGATTCGCAGGGGCCACTGAAGCTTTCTTT
V gene: TRBV18
D gene: NA
J gene: TRBJ1-1
clone size: NA

CDR3 protein: CASSFQNTEAFF
CDR3 DNA: TGTGCCAGCAGCTTCCAGAACACTGAAGCTTTCTTT
V gene: TRBV7-9
D gene: NA
J gene: TRBJ1-1
clone size: NA

CDR3 protein: CSVRLAGAYEQYF
CDR3 DNA: TGCAGCGTCAGACTAGCGGGAGCCTACGAGCAGTACTTC
V gene: TRBV29-1
D gene: TRBD2
J gene: TRBJ2-7
clone size: once

CDR3 protein: CASSSTGDSTDTQYF
CDR3 DNA: TGTGCCAGCAGTTCCACGGGGGATAGCACAGATACGCAGTATTTT
V gene: TRBV6-1
D gene: NA
J gene: TRBJ2-3
clone size: NA

CDR3 protein: CSVSGGSGANVLTF
CDR3 DNA: TGCAGCGTTTCCGGGGGCTCTGGGGCCAACGTCCTGACTTTC
V gene: TRBV29-1
D gene: NA
J gene: TRBJ2-6
clone size: NA

CDR3 protein: CASSPGQGRETQYF
CDR3 DNA: TGTGCCAGCAGCCCAGGACAGGGAAGGGAGACCCAGTACTTC
V gene: TRBV7-2
D gene: TRBD1
J gene: TRBJ2-5
clone size: NA

CDR3 protein: CASSHTAGGTYEQYF
CDR3 DNA: TGTGCCAGCTCACATACGGCGGGGGGGACCTACGAGCAGTACTTC
V gene: TRBV18
D gene: TRBD2
J gene: TRBJ2-7
clone size: NA

CDR3 protein: CASSHGTANPMNTEAFF
CDR3 DNA: TGTGCCAGCAGCCACGGGACAGCAAACCCCATGAACACTGAAGCTTTCTTT
V gene: TRBV5-8
D gene: TRBD1
J gene: TRBJ1-1
clone size: NA

CDR3 protein: CVSSPWTGDTGELFF
CDR3 DNA: TGTGTCAGCAGCCCGTGGACAGGAGACACCGGGGAGCTGTTTTTT
V gene: TRBV14
D gene: TRBD1
J gene: TRBJ2-2
clone size: NA

CDR3 protein: CASSFFSYQETQYF
CDR3 DNA: TGTGCCAGCAGCTTTTTCTCCTACCAAGAGACCCAGTACTTC
V gene: TRBV7-9
D gene: NA
J gene: TRBJ2-5
clone size: NA

CDR3 protein: CASNPTGRGEKLFF
CDR3 DNA: TGTGCCAGCAACCCAACAGGGAGGGGTGAAAAACTGTTTTTT
V gene: TRBV11-2
D gene: NA
J gene: TRBJ1-4
clone size: NA

CDR3 protein: CASSVQGYEQFF
CDR3 DNA: TGTGCCAGCAGCGTGCAGGGTTATGAGCAGTTCTTC
V gene: TRBV9
D gene: NA
J gene: TRBJ2-1
clone size: few

CDR3 protein: CASKIAGLSYNEQFF
CDR3 DNA: TGTGCCAGTAAAATAGCGGGATTGTCCTACAATGAGCAGTTCTTC
V gene: TRBV19
D gene: TRBD2
J gene: TRBJ2-1
clone size: NA

CDR3 protein: CASSLTGDNYGYTF
CDR3 DNA: TGCGCCAGCAGCTTGACAGGAGATAACTATGGCTACACCTTC
V gene: TRBV5-1
D gene: NA
J gene: TRBJ1-2
clone size: NA

CDR3 protein: CASRVQGGPTSYNEQFF
CDR3 DNA: TGTGCCAGCAGGGTGCAGGGGGGCCCGACCTCCTACAATGAGCAGTTCTTC
V gene: TRBV5-5
D gene: NA
J gene: TRBJ2-1
clone size: once

CDR3 protein: CASSEGTGHTDTQYF
CDR3 DNA: TGTGCCAGCAGTGAAGGGACAGGGCACACAGATACGCAGTATTTT
V gene: TRBV6-1
D gene: TRBD1
J gene: TRBJ2-3
clone size: NA

CDR3 protein: CATESGTSSSYNEQFF
CDR3 DNA: TGTGCCACCGAGTCCGGGACGTCGAGCTCCTACAATGAGCAGTTCTTC
V gene: TRBV28
D gene: NA
J gene: TRBJ2-1
clone size: NA

CDR3 protein: CASSDSTGGSGANVLTF
CDR3 DNA: TGTGCCAGCAGTGACTCGACAGGGGGCTCTGGGGCCAACGTCCTGACTTTC
V gene: TRBV6-4
D gene: TRBD1
J gene: TRBJ2-6
clone size: NA

CDR3 protein: CASNNSWCGARANVLTF
CDR3 DNA: TGTGCCAGCAATAACAGTTGGTGCGGCGCTAGGGCCAACGTCCTGACTTTC
V gene: TRBV25-1
D gene: NA
J gene: TRBJ2-6
clone size: once

CDR3 protein: CASISDTDNEKLFF
CDR3 DNA: TGTGCCAGCATATCGGACACCGATAATGAAAAACTGTTTTTT
V gene: TRBV2
D gene: NA
J gene: TRBJ1-4
clone size: NA

CDR3 protein: CAWSPGRLPLGGTQYF
CDR3 DNA: TGTGCCTGGAGTCCCGGGAGACTACCGTTAGGGGGGACCCAGTACTTC
V gene: TRBV30
D gene: NA
J gene: TRBJ2-5
clone size: NA

CDR3 protein: CASSQGLESYEQYF
CDR3 DNA: TGTGCCAGCAGCCAAGGATTAGAATCCTACGAGCAGTACTTC
V gene: TRBV4-2
D gene: NA
J gene: TRBJ2-7
clone size: once

CDR3 protein: CASSQTKTKPSSDEQYF
CDR3 DNA: TGTGCCAGCAGCCAAACGAAAACCAAACCTAGCTCCGACGAGCAGTACTTC
V gene: TRBV14
D gene: NA
J gene: TRBJ2-7
clone size: NA

CDR3 protein: CASSLPSEGGLNEQFF
CDR3 DNA: TGTGCCAGCAGCTTACCGTCGGAGGGAGGTTTGAATGAGCAGTTCTTC
V gene: TRBV5-6
D gene: NA
J gene: TRBJ2-1
clone size: NA

CDR3 protein: CASSAPGPFPGTQYF
CDR3 DNA: TGTGCCAGTAGTGCACCGGGGCCCTTCCCGGGGACCCAGTACTTC
V gene: TRBV19
D gene: NA
J gene: TRBJ2-5
clone size: few

CDR3 protein: CASSYTTGEDTEAFF
CDR3 DNA: TGTGCCAGCAGTTACACGACGGGAGAGGACACTGAAGCTTTCTTT
V gene: TRBV6-5
D gene: NA
J gene: TRBJ1-1
clone size: few

CDR3 protein: CASSLTDRSTEQYF
CDR3 DNA: TGTGCCAGCAGTCTAACGGACAGGTCGACTGAGCAGTACTTC
V gene: TRBV2
D gene: TRBD1
J gene: TRBJ2-7
clone size: large

CDR3 protein: CASSSLASSTDTQYF
CDR3 DNA: TGTGCCAGCAGCTCACTAGCGTCTAGCACAGATACGCAGTATTTT
V gene: TRBV7-6
D gene: TRBD2
J gene: TRBJ2-3
clone size: NA

CDR3 protein: CASSLENRGLGEKLFF
CDR3 DNA: TGTGCCAGCAGCTTAGAGAACAGGGGGCTGGGTGAAAAACTGTTTTTT
V gene: TRBV7-8
D gene: TRBD1
J gene: TRBJ1-4
clone size: NA

CDR3 protein: CASSTWTSALDNEQFF
CDR3 DNA: TGTGCCAGCAGTACATGGACTAGCGCTTTGGACAATGAGCAGTTCTTC
V gene: TRBV14
D gene: TRBD2
J gene: TRBJ2-1
clone size: NA

CDR3 protein: CASSDDKFEHYEQYF
CDR3 DNA: TGTGCCAGCAGCGATGATAAGTTCGAACACTACGAGCAGTACTTC
V gene: TRBV5-6
D gene: NA
J gene: TRBJ2-7
clone size: few

CDR3 protein: CASRVGTGHNYGYTF
CDR3 DNA: TGTGCCAGCAGGGTAGGAACCGGCCATAACTATGGCTACACCTTC
V gene: TRBV6-5
D gene: NA
J gene: TRBJ1-2
clone size: NA

CDR3 protein: CASSLDGLGGYEQYF
CDR3 DNA: TGTGCCAGCAGCTTAGACGGATTAGGGGGCTACGAGCAGTACTTC
V gene: TRBV5-4
D gene: NA
J gene: TRBJ2-7
clone size: NA

CDR3 protein: CASSNSLIDRDHNEQFF
CDR3 DNA: TGTGCCAGTAGCAATTCCTTAATTGACAGGGACCACAATGAGCAGTTCTTC
V gene: TRBV19
D gene: TRBD1
J gene: TRBJ2-1
clone size: few

CDR3 protein: CASGWTSKNIQYF
CDR3 DNA: TGTGCCAGCGGGTGGACTAGTAAGAACATTCAGTACTTC
V gene: TRBV2
D gene: TRBD2
J gene: TRBJ2-4
clone size: NA

CDR3 protein: CASSYSATEAFF
CDR3 DNA: TGTGCCAGCAGTTACTCCGCGACTGAAGCTTTCTTT
V gene: TRBV6-5
D gene: NA
J gene: TRBJ1-1
clone size: NA

CDR3 protein: CASSRSPNEKLFF
CDR3 DNA: TGCGCCAGCAGCAGGTCTCCGAATGAAAAACTGTTTTTT
V gene: TRBV4-1
D gene: NA
J gene: TRBJ1-4
clone size: NA

CDR3 protein: CASSPNRGDTGELFF
CDR3 DNA: TGTGCCAGCAGTCCTAACAGGGGGGACACCGGGGAGCTGTTTTTT
V gene: TRBV6-4
D gene: TRBD1
J gene: TRBJ2-2
clone size: once

CDR3 protein: CASKAGQGAAAQPQHF
CDR3 DNA: TGTGCCAGCAAGGCGGGCCAGGGGGCAGCGGCTCAGCCCCAGCATTTT
V gene: TRBV6-6
D gene: TRBD1
J gene: TRBJ1-5
clone size: NA

CDR3 protein: CASSQGEGELFF
CDR3 DNA: TGTGCCAGCAGCCAGGGCGAGGGGGAGCTGTTTTTT
V gene: TRBV5-5
D gene: NA
J gene: TRBJ2-2
clone size: NA

CDR3 protein: CASSYGGGAWGYTF
CDR3 DNA: TGTGCCAGCAGTTACGGTGGGGGGGCTTGGGGCTACACCTTC
V gene: TRBV6-5
D gene: NA
J gene: TRBJ1-2
clone size: NA

CDR3 protein: CASSSYVGDSTEAFF
CDR3 DNA: TGTGCCAGCAGCTCCTACGTGGGCGACTCCACTGAAGCTTTCTTT
V gene: TRBV9
D gene: NA
J gene: TRBJ1-1
clone size: NA

CDR3 protein: CASSFNRQGDSPLHF
CDR3 DNA: TGTGCCAGCAGTTTTAACAGACAGGGTGATTCACCCCTCCACTTT
V gene: TRBV27
D gene: TRBD1
J gene: TRBJ1-6
clone size: NA

CDR3 protein: CASSSQGDDTEAFF
CDR3 DNA: TGTGCCAGCAGCTCACAGGGTGATGACACTGAAGCTTTCTTT
V gene: TRBV9
D gene: NA
J gene: TRBJ1-1
clone size: NA

CDR3 protein: CASSVSGNTYEQYF
CDR3 DNA: TGTGCCAGCAGCGTCTCCGGGAACACCTACGAGCAGTACTTC
V gene: TRBV9
D gene: NA
J gene: TRBJ2-7
clone size: NA